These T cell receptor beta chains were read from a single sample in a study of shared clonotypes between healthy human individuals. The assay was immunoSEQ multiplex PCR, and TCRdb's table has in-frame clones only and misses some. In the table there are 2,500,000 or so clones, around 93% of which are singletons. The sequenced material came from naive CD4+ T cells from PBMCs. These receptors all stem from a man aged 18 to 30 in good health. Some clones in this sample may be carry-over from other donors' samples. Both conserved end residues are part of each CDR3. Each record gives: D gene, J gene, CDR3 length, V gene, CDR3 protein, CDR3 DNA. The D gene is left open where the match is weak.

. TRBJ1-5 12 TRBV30 CAWSGSNQPQHF TGTGCCTGGAGCGGAAGCAATCAGCCCCAGCATTTT
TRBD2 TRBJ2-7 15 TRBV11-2 CASSLLPGGSYEQYF TGTGCCAGCAGCTTACTACCGGGGGGCTCCTACGAGCAGTACTTC
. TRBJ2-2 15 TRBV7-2 CASSLTSGVAGELFF TGTGCCAGCAGCTTAACCTCTGGGGTCGCCGGGGAGCTGTTTTTT
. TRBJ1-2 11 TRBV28 CAVQGNYGYTF TGTGCCGTACAGGGTAACTATGGCTACACCTTC
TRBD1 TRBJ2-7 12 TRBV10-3 CAISPGQFSVYF TGTGCCATCAGTCCGGGACAGTTTTCGGTATACTTC
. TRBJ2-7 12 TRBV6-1 CACGTLSYEQYF TGTGCCTGCGGGACTCTCTCCTACGAGCAGTACTTC
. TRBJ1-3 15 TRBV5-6 CASSRVGSSGNTIYF TGTGCCAGCAGCCGCGTCGGCAGCTCTGGAAACACCATATATTTT
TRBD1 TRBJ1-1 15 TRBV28 CASSPIRGLRSEAFF TGTGCCAGCAGTCCCATCAGGGGGTTGAGGTCTGAAGCTTTCTTT
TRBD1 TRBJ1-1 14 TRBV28 CASSLLQGSTEAFF TGTGCCAGCAGTTTATTACAGGGGAGCACTGAAGCTTTCTTT
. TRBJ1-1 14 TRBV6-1 CASIYRAVGTEAFF TGTGCCAGCATCTACAGGGCGGTCGGCACTGAAGCTTTCTTT
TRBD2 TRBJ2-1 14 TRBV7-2 CASKLAGAGNEQFF TGTGCCAGCAAACTAGCGGGAGCGGGCAATGAGCAGTTCTTC
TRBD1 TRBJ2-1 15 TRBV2 CASSEGGTGKNEQFF TGTGCCAGCAGTGAAGGCGGGACAGGGAAGAATGAGCAGTTCTTC
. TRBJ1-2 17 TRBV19 CASSLSSAAAPVYGYTF TGTGCCAGTAGCCTTAGTTCGGCGGCGGCCCCTGTTTATGGCTACACCTTC
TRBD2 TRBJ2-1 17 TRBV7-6 CASSPGFSGRAYNEQFF TGTGCCAGCAGCCCTGGGTTTAGCGGGAGGGCCTACAATGAGCAGTTCTTC
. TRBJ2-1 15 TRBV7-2 CASSQTRTKRYEQFF TGTGCCAGCAGCCAAACCCGGACAAAGCGGTATGAGCAGTTCTTC
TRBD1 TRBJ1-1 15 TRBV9 CASSAQGPLPPGAFF TGTGCCAGCAGCGCACAGGGGCCCCTCCCCCCCGGAGCTTTCTTT